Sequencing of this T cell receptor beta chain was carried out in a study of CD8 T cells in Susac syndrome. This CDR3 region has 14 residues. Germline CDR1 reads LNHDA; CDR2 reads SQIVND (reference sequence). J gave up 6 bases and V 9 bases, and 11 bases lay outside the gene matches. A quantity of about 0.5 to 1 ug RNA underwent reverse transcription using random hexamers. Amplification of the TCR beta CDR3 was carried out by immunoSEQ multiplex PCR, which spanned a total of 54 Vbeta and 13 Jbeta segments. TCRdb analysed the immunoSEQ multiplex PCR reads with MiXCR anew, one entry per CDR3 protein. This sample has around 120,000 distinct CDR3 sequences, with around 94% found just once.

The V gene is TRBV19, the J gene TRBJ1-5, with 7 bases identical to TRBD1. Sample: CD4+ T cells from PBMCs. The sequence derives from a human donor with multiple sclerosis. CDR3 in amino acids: CASTPSTGSQPQHF. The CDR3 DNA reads TGTGCCAGCACACCTTCGACAGGGAGTCAGCCCCAGCATTTT.